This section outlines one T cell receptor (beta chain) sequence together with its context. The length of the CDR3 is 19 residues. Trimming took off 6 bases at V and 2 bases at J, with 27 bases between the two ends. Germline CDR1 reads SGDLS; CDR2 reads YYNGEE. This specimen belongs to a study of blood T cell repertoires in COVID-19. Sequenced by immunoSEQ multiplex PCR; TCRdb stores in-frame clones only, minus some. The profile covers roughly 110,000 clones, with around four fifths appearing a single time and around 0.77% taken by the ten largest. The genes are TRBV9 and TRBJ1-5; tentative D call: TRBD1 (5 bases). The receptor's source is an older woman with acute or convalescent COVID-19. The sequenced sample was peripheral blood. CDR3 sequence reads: CASTGFVNGGVKGNQPQHF. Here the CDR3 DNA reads TGTGCCAGCACCGGCTTTGTAAACGGGGGGGTAAAGGGCAATCAGCCCCAGCATTTT. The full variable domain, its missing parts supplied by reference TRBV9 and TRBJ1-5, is DSGVTQTPKHLITATGQRVTLRCSPRSGDLSVYWYQQSLDQGLQFLIQYYNGEERAKGNILERFSAQQFPDLHSELNLSSLELGDSALYFCASTGFVNGGVKGNQPQHFGDGTRLSIL.